The table lists the clone carrying this T cell receptor beta chain with many counts. The data were obtained in a study of molecular identifiers for immune sequencing clone quantification. Making the bulk TCR libraries relied on previously described methods and listed TCR primers. TCRdb independently ran MiXCR on the PCR reads; one entry per CDR3 protein. The sample has about 640,000 distinct CDR3 sequences, just under 20% seen once. A CD8+CD4-CCR7+CD45RA+ phenotype served as the sorting definition for naive CD8 T cells. The CDR3 has 15 amino acids. CDR1 and CDR2 from the germline V gene are GTSNPN and SVGIG (reference sequence). V was trimmed by 2 bases and J by 1 base, leaving 13 bases between them.

V and J are TRBV30 and TRBJ2-3; weak D call: TRBD1 (5 bases). The sample consisted of naive CD8+ T cells from blood, with Jurkat cell RNA spiked in. The subset is: FACS-sorted CD8+CD4-CCR7+CD45RA+ naive T cells. The source of this sequence is a human donor in good health. Some libraries in this study had Jurkat cell RNA spiked in. CDR3 amino acids: CAWSPTAFGTDTQYF. In nucleotides, the CDR3 is TGTGCCTGGAGTCCGACAGCTTTTGGCACAGATACGCAGTATTTT.